This is a list of T cell receptor beta chains from one sample in a study of T cell responses to AZD1222 COVID-19 vaccine. Sequencing used immunoSEQ multiplex PCR; TCRdb keeps in-frame clones, though not all of them. Among around 140,000 clones, 85% to 90% were seen once, and the ten largest hold 20% to 25%. Sequencing was performed on peripheral blood, taken on day 0 of AZD1222 vaccination. The receptor source for this set is an adult in good health. CDR3s include the opening cysteine and the closing phenylalanine or tryptophan.

j_call	v_call	cdr3_aa
TRBJ2-7	TRBV19	CASSMGAGYEQYF
TRBJ2-1	TRBV9	CASSVVGGASYNEQFF
TRBJ1-5	TRBV30	CAWSIDRGPQHF
TRBJ1-5	TRBV4-3	CASSQGQGWNQPQHF
TRBJ2-3	TRBV9	CASSVEGTSGGIRDTQYF
TRBJ2-5	TRBV5-5	CASSVRTSGGNAQETQYF
TRBJ2-3	TRBV7-3	CASSPGLAGRTDTQYF
TRBJ1-1	TRBV7-9	CASSLVWAGNTEAFF
TRBJ2-1	TRBV6-2/TRBV6-3	CASTPGTAYNEQFF
TRBJ2-7	TRBV5-5	CASSPRGQAVTSYEQYF
TRBJ1-1	TRBV6-5	CASSSPGDLDTEAFF
TRBJ1-1	TRBV7-9	CASSFAGTEAFF
TRBJ2-5	TRBV3-1/TRBV3-2	CASSQGNGLAEETQYF
TRBJ2-5	TRBV4-1	CASSPAEGSGEQETQYF
TRBJ2-2	TRBV2	CASSVRGGTGNTGELFF
TRBJ1-3	TRBV5-5	CASSLARSGNTIYF
TRBJ2-2	TRBV28	CASSLIDPGGELFF
TRBJ1-1	TRBV4-1	CASSYSGPGNTEAFF
TRBJ2-3	TRBV7-2	CASSSGGQGKDTQYF
TRBJ1-3	TRBV28	CASSDLSGNTIYF
TRBJ2-3	TRBV28	CASSLPTRRGGTDTQYF
TRBJ2-1	TRBV19	CASSIRGGFVGNEQFF
TRBJ2-7	TRBV4-1	CASSQGPDRGSYEQYF
TRBJ1-3	TRBV6-2/TRBV6-3	CASSHGGTLVPGNTIYF
TRBJ2-3	TRBV11-3	CASSLGAKDTDTQYF
TRBJ2-7	TRBV18	CASSPPGLPYEQYF
TRBJ1-6	TRBV6-5	CASINSRSNSPLHF
TRBJ2-6	TRBV15	CATSRGQGGSGANVLTF
TRBJ1-1	TRBV4-3	CASSQSQLGSATGKQGNTEAFF
TRBJ1-6	TRBV5-1	CASSLEGARLGPLHF
TRBJ2-1	TRBV10-1	CASSVGRVSSSYNEQFF
TRBJ2-5	TRBV18	CASSLFTAPQETQYF
TRBJ2-3	TRBV20-1	CSASIQGNTDTQYF
TRBJ2-7	TRBV9	CASSVVRDSPYEQYF
TRBJ1-4	TRBV13	CASSLRDVGLWAEEKLFF
TRBJ1-6	TRBV6-5	CASSVRGDNSPLHF
TRBJ1-5	TRBV12-3/TRBV12-4	CASSFGGQPQHF
TRBJ1-1	TRBV5-1	CASSSTGADTEAFF
TRBJ1-4	TRBV28	CASSPTGLNEKLFF
TRBJ1-5	TRBV5-1	CARDISSNQPQHF
TRBJ2-7	TRBV6-5	CASRGTGMYEQYF
TRBJ1-2	TRBV2	CASSEGRESLGYTF
TRBJ2-1	TRBV12-3/TRBV12-4	CASSPRQAFSFF
TRBJ1-1	TRBV19	CASKDQHTEAFF
TRBJ1-2	TRBV5-4	CASSSGQLYGYTF
TRBJ2-2	TRBV5-1	CASTRDRQGGTGELFF
TRBJ2-1	TRBV27	CASSPTGLAHNEQFF
TRBJ1-3	TRBV6-6	CASSYITGNTIYF
TRBJ1-1	TRBV29-1	CSVDPGAARGAFF
TRBJ1-5	TRBV27	CASRSRQAPRPQHF
TRBJ1-1	TRBV9	CASSAGRARVGAFF
TRBJ1-1	TRBV28	CASTPAGSDTEAFF
TRBJ1-2	TRBV6-5	CASKGGGWGGYTF
TRBJ1-5	TRBV6-5	CASSHRGRLQPQHF
TRBJ2-3	TRBV7-3	CASSLRGSSDTQYF
TRBJ1-1	TRBV29-1	CSVGPSSEAFF
TRBJ1-1	TRBV7-9	CASTSSSPGRGTEAFF
TRBJ1-1	TRBV9	CASSGGRGNTEAFF
TRBJ2-1	TRBV11-3	CASSSAGKGDEQFF